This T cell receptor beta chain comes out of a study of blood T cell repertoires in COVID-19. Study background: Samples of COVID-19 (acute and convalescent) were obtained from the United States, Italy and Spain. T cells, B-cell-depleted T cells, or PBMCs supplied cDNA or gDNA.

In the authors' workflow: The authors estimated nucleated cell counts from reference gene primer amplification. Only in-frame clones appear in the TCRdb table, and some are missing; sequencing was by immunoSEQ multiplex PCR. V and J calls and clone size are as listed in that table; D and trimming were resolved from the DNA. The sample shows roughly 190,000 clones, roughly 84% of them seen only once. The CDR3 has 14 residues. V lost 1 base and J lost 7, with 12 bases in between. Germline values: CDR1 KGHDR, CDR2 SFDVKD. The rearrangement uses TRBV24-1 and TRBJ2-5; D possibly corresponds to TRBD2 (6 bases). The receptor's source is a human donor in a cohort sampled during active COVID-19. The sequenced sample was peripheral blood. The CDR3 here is CATSDFRGGWTQYF. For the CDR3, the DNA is TGTGCCACCAGTGATTTTCGTGGGGGGTGGACCCAGTACTTC.